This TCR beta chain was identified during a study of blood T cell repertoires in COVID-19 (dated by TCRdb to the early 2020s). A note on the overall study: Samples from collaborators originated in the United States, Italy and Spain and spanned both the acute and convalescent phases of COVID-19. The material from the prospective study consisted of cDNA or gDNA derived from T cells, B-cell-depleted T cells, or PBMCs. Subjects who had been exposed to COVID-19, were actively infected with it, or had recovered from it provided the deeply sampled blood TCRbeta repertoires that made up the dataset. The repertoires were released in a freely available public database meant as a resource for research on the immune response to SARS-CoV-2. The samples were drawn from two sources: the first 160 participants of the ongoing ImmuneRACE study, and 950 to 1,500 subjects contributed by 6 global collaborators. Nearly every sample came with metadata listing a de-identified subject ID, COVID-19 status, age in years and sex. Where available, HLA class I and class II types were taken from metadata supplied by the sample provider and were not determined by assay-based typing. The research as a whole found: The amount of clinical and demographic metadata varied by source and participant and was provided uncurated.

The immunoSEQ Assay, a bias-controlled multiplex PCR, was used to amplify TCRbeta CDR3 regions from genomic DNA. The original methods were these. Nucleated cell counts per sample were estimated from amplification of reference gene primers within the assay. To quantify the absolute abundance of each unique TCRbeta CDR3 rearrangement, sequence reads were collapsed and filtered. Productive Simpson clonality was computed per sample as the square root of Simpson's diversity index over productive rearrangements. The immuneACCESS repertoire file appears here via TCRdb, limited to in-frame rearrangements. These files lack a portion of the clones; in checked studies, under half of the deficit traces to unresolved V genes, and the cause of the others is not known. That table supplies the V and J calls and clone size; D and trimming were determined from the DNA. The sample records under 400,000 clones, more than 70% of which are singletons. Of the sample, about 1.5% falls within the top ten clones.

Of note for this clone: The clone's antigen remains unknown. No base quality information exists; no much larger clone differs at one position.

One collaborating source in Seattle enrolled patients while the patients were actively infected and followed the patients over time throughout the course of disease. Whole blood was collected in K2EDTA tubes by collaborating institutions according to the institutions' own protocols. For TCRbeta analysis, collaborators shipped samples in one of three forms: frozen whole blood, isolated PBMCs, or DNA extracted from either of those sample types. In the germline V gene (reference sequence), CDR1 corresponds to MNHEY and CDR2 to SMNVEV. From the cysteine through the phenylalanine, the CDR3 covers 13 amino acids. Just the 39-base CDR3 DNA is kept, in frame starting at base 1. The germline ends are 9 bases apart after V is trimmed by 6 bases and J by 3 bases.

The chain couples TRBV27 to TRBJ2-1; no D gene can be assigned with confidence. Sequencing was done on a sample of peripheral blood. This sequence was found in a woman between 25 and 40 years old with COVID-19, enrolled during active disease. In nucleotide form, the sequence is TGTGCCAGCAGACTTGCACTCTACAATGAGCAGTTCTTC. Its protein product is CASRLALYNEQFF.